Below are 32 T cell receptor beta chains sequenced from a single sample in a study of cytomegalovirus exposure and HLA in healthy donors. Primers: 60 Vbeta forward and 13 Jbeta reverse. Method: immunoSEQ multiplex PCR; TCRdb's copy keeps in-frame clones and lacks some. This table has 100,000 to 150,000 clones, 76% appearing once. Sample: PBMCs. Source of these receptors: a man aged 45-65 years in good health and CMV-seronegative.

The genes are TRBV19 and TRBJ1-2; possible D gene TRBD1, 6 bases. With 8 bases removed from V and 4 bases from J, the gap between germline ends came to 17 bases. Germline CDR1 is LNHDA and CDR2 is SQIVND (reference sequence). CDR3 length: 14 residues. The CDR3 DNA reads TGTGCCAGTGCTCCAACAGGGCTAATCTATGGCTACACCTTC. Its protein is CASAPTGLIYGYTF.

The rearrangement links TRBV19 to TRBJ2-6; no firm D call. Germline V gene sequence: CDR1 LNHDA, CDR2 SQIVND (reference sequence). The CDR3 spans 14 residues. The V end lost 3 bases, the J end lost 3 bases, and 6 bases lay between the germline ends. Written as DNA, the CDR3 is TGTGCCAGTAGTATGAGTGGTGGGGCCAACGTCCTGACTTTC. Encoded protein: CASSMSGGANVLTF.

This clone appeared once. The gene calls are TRBV19 and TRBJ1-5; a possible D gene is TRBD1 (5 bases). The CDR3 spans 14 residues. Germline values: CDR1 LNHDA, CDR2 SQIVND (reference sequence). Trimming pared 2 bases from V and 0 bases from J, leaving 5 bases between. This CDR3 reads CASSITGSNQPQHF. The CDR3 DNA is TGTGCCAGTAGTATAACAGGTAGCAATCAGCCCCAGCATTTT.

The V and J genes are TRBV25-1 and TRBJ2-2, with 7 bases identical to TRBD1. From germline, CDR1 is MGHDK and CDR2 SYGVNS. Germline trimming cut 3 bases from V and 4 bases from J; bases unmatched to any gene: 8. CDR3 length: 16 amino acids. CDR3 sequence reads: CASSDLRQGATGELFF. CDR3 nucleotide sequence: TGTGCCAGCAGTGATCTTCGACAGGGCGCCACCGGGGAGCTGTTTTTT.

This clone was picked up a small number of times. The gene calls are TRBV4-1 and TRBJ2-5; 11 bases agree with TRBD2. V shed 0 bases and J 2 bases; nucleotides not matched to a gene: 5. This CDR3 comprises 17 residues. Germline V CDR1 and CDR2: MGHRA, YSYEKL. CDR3 in DNA: TGCGCCAGCAGCCAAGAGAGAATAGCGGGGGGGCAAGAGACCCAGTACTTC. This translates into CASSQERIAGGQETQYF.

This clone has more than one count but fewer than ten. The chain has TRBV11-2 and TRBJ1-1; D gene unclear. Germline CDR1 and CDR2: SGHAT and FQNNGV. Trimming took off 5 bases at V and 0 bases at J, with 13 bases between the two ends. This CDR3 contains 15 residues. This CDR3 reads CASSPEGAMNTEAFF. As DNA, the CDR3 is TGTGCCAGCAGCCCAGAGGGCGCCATGAACACTGAAGCTTTCTTT.

The chain is built from TRBV5-4 and TRBJ2-7; 8 bases line up with TRBD1. Germline V lookup: CDR1 SGHNT, CDR2 YYREEE (reference sequence). Losses at the gene ends were 4 bases for V and 4 bases for J; bases not matched to a gene: 13. This CDR3 is 16 amino acids long. The CDR3 nucleotides read TGTGCCAGCAGCCCCGTCCCCGGGACAGGAGGGTACGAGCAGTACTTC. Amino acids: CASSPVPGTGGYEQYF.

For the CDR3, the DNA is TGTGCCAGCTCACCCTACAGGGCGGGGGCAAATTCACCCCTCCACTTT. It encodes CASSPYRAGANSPLHF. The J gene is TRBJ1-6, the V gene TRBV18, with TRBD1 as a possible D gene (6 bases). This CDR3 spans 16 amino acids. V lost 3 bases and J lost 7, with 16 bases in between. Germline CDR1 reads KGHSH; CDR2 reads LQKENI.

V and J are TRBV4-3 and TRBJ1-2; 9 bases map to TRBD1. J was trimmed by 7 bases and V by 4 bases; bases with no gene match: 10. This CDR3 contains 15 residues. The germline V gene encodes CDR1 LGHNA and CDR2 YSLEER. The chain's CDR3 is CASSPERDREVGYTF. The CDR3 DNA reads TGCGCCAGCAGCCCCGAAAGGGACAGGGAGGTTGGCTACACCTTC.

This sequence joins TRBV7-2 and TRBJ2-6; D unclear. Germline CDR1 reads SGHTA; CDR2 reads FQGNSA. The CDR3 is 13 residues long. The V end lost 5 bases, the J end lost 2 bases, and 4 bases lay between the germline ends. The CDR3 region is CASSNTGANVLTF. CDR3 nucleotides: TGTGCCAGCAGCAATACTGGGGCCAACGTCCTGACTTTC. Full variable domain (outside the CDR3, taken from reference TRBV7-2 and TRBJ2-6): GAGVSQSPSNKVTEKGKDVELRCDPISGHTALYWYRQSLGQGLEFLIYFQGNSAPDKSGLPSDRFSAERTGGSVSTLTIQRTQQEDSAVYLCASSNTGANVLTFGAGSRLTVL.

The chain joins TRBV5-1 to TRBJ1-6; tentative D call: TRBD1 (5 bases). V was trimmed by 0 bases and J by 4 bases, leaving 11 bases between them. The CDR3 loop spans 16 amino acids. Germline-derived CDR1 and CDR2 are SGHRS and YFSETQ. In DNA, the CDR3 is TGCGCCAGCAGCTTGGCTGCGGACACTTATAATTCACCCCTCCACTTT. As protein: CASSLAADTYNSPLHF.

This clone was seen more than once but under ten times. The chain carries TRBV9 and TRBJ2-1; 9 bases are a match to TRBD2. The CDR3 has 15 residues. Per the germline V gene, CDR1 is SGDLS and CDR2 is YYNGEE. V shed 0 bases and J 4 bases; nucleotides not matched to a gene: 2. This CDR3 is CASSVGAGGYNEQFF. The CDR3 DNA reads as TGTGCCAGCAGCGTAGGCGCGGGGGGGTACAATGAGCAGTTCTTC.

The CDR3 spells CASSLDRPRNTEAFF. The DNA for the CDR3 is TGTGCCAGCAGCCTGGACAGGCCCCGGAACACTGAAGCTTTCTTT. The V gene is TRBV7-9, the J gene TRBJ1-1; 7 bases match TRBD1. The CDR3 is 15 residues long. Germline CDR1 SEHNR, CDR2 FQNEAQ (reference sequence). Trimming cost V 5 bases and J 1 base; bases outside gene matches: 7.

This rearrangement joins TRBV18 to TRBJ2-1; a possible D gene is TRBD2 (5 bases). The CDR3 has 13 amino acids. In germline, CDR1 is KGHSH, CDR2 LQKENI. The ends were cut back, 1 base at V and 7 bases at J, with 8 bases in the middle. Here the CDR3 reads CASSPQGGNEQFF. DNA of the CDR3: TGTGCCAGCTCACCACAGGGCGGGAATGAGCAGTTCTTC. The whole variable domain, remainder taken from reference TRBV18 and TRBJ2-1, is NAGVMQNPRHLVRRRGQEARLRCSPMKGHSHVYWYRQLPEEGLKFMVYLQKENIIDESGMPKERFSAEFPKEGPSILRIQQVVRGDSAAYFCASSPQGGNEQFFGPGTRLTVL.

V gene TRBV6-5 combines with J gene TRBJ2-7; no clear D gene. Trimming stripped 0 bases from V and 1 base from J, with 10 bases between. The germline gives CDR1 MNHEY, CDR2 SVGAGI. This CDR3 is built from 15 residues. The CDR3 DNA reads as TGTGCCAGCAGTTACTCGAGTGGCAGGTCCTACGAGCAGTACGTC. Translated, it gives CASSYSSGRSYEQYV.

This clone was detected only a few times. In the same sample, other DNA sequences code for this CDR3. The rearrangement joins TRBV30 to TRBJ1-6, with 10 bases identical to TRBD1. The CDR3 is 15 amino acids. J gave up 6 bases and V 0 bases, and 2 bases lay outside the gene matches. The germline CDR1 and CDR2 sequences are GTSNPN and SVGIG (reference sequence). The CDR3 nucleotides read TGTGCCTGGAGTGTAAGGACAGGGGGTAATTCACCCCTCCACTTT. Its translation: CAWSVRTGGNSPLHF.

Points on this clone: The junction shows a germline mismatch at one end, possibly a read error. Here the CDR3 reads CASSPDGRGYNEQFF. CDR3 bases: TGTGCCAGTTCACCAGATGGGAGGGGATACAATGAGCAGTTCTTC. The chain links TRBV18 to TRBJ2-1; TRBD2 aligns across 7 bases. Germline CDR1 is KGHSH and CDR2 is LQKENI. The CDR3 runs 15 residues.

V usage is TRBV7-9 and J usage is TRBJ2-5; the D is unclear. V lost 2 bases to trimming and J lost 7 bases, with 5 bases between them. Germline lookup yields CDR1 SEHNR and CDR2 FQNEAQ (reference sequence). The CDR3 extends over 11 amino acids. CDR3 DNA: TGTGCCAGCAGCTTATACGGGACCCAGTACTTC. The encoded protein is CASSLYGTQYF.

The chain links TRBV5-4 to TRBJ1-4; 8 bases are shared with TRBD1. The germline gives CDR1 SGHNT, CDR2 YYREEE (reference sequence). J gave up 3 bases and V 4 bases, and 8 bases lay outside the gene matches. The CDR3 has 16 residues. Written as DNA, the CDR3 is TGTGCCAGCAGCCACAAGCAGGGGGCCCCTAATGAAAAACTGTTTTTT. It specifies CASSHKQGAPNEKLFF.

This clone was counted many times. The CDR3 reads CASSIQGASTEAFF. DNA of the CDR3: TGTGCCAGTAGTATTCAGGGGGCTAGCACTGAAGCTTTCTTT. The chain couples TRBV19 to TRBJ1-1; 8 bases are a match to TRBD1. This CDR3 spans 14 amino acids. J gave up 4 bases and V 3 bases, and 4 bases lay outside the gene matches. Per the germline V gene, CDR1 is LNHDA and CDR2 is SQIVND (reference sequence).

This chain uses TRBV7-9 with TRBJ1-4, with 7 positions matching TRBD1. J lost 7 bases, V lost 1 base, and 3 bases had no gene match. The CDR3 runs to 14 residues. In germline, CDR1 is SEHNR, CDR2 FQNEAQ (reference sequence). Here the CDR3 reads CASSLEQGFEKLFF. The CDR3 coding sequence is TGTGCCAGCAGCTTAGAACAGGGGTTTGAAAAACTGTTTTTT.

The CDR3 bases are TGTGCCAGCAGCTTGGGTGGGGGGGGCGGCACAGATACGCAGTATTTT. This encodes CASSLGGGGGTDTQYF. The rearrangement uses TRBV5-4 and TRBJ2-3; TRBD2 might be the D (7 bases). The CDR3 consists of 16 residues. V was cut by 0 bases and J by 1 base, with 12 bases left in between. The germline gives CDR1 SGHNT, CDR2 YYREEE (reference sequence).

The J gene is TRBJ2-6, the V gene TRBV7-3, with TRBD1 as a possible D gene (5 bases). Trimming shortened V by 4 bases and J by 1 base, and 8 bases separated the two germline ends. This CDR3 is 15 amino acids long. Germline CDR1 and CDR2: SGHTA and FQGTGA. The CDR3 spells CASSSDSSGANVLTF. The CDR3 nucleotides are TGTGCCAGCAGCTCCGACAGTTCTGGGGCCAACGTCCTGACTTTC.

The rearrangement links TRBV5-1 to TRBJ2-2, with D possibly being TRBD1 (5 bases). Trimming stripped 3 bases from V and 1 base from J, with 7 bases between. Per germline, CDR1 SGHRS and CDR2 YFSETQ. The CDR3 extends over 14 amino acids. The CDR3 reads CASSSGQNTGELFF. In nucleotides, the CDR3 is TGCGCCAGCAGCTCCGGACAGAACACCGGGGAGCTGTTTTTT.

The gene calls are TRBV5-8 and TRBJ2-3, with 13 bases that match TRBD2. The junction had 10 bases not matched to a gene; V was cut back by 4 bases and J by 8 bases. This CDR3 has 16 residues. Germline V CDR1 and CDR2: SGHTS, YDEGEE. CDR3 in amino acids: CASSPTSGGPGVTQYF. The CDR3 DNA sequence: TGTGCCAGCAGCCCGACTAGCGGGGGGCCGGGGGTTACGCAGTATTTT.

The chain combines TRBV5-4 with TRBJ1-6; no firm D call. Germline CDR1 reads SGHNT; CDR2 reads YYREEE (reference sequence). V lost 3 bases to trimming and J lost 14 bases, with 27 bases between them. This CDR3 is 17 amino acids long. The CDR3, as DNA: TGTGCCAGCAGCTACTCAGCAACTCCCCCTTCCGGGAGTACCCTCCACTTT. As protein: CASSYSATPPSGSTLHF.

The V gene is TRBV21-1, the J gene TRBJ2-3; the table gives TRBD2 as D, unverified against the DNA. TRBV21-1 is termed a pseudogene. The CDR3 is 18 amino acids. As DNA, the CDR3 is TGTGCCAGCAGCAATGGAGTCGGGGGGACGGACACCACAGATACGCAGTATTTT. This encodes CASSNGVGGTDTTDTQYF.

This CDR3 is CASSLVSGSPHTGELFF. In DNA, the CDR3 is TGCGCCAGCAGCTTAGTCTCGGGGAGCCCACACACCGGGGAGCTGTTTTTT. The chain joins TRBV5-1 to TRBJ2-2, with D possibly being TRBD2 (5 bases). With 2 bases removed from V and 3 bases from J, the gap between germline ends came to 17 bases. The V gene's germline CDR1 is SGHRS and CDR2 YFSETQ. The CDR3 is 17 amino acids.

This clone was counted a few times. This chain connects TRBV19 to TRBJ1-1; D perhaps matches TRBD1 (6 bases). CDR3 length: 16 amino acids. The ends were cut back, 3 bases at V and 0 bases at J, with 14 bases in the middle. Germline V gene lookup returns CDR1 LNHDA and CDR2 SQIVND (reference sequence). The CDR3 loop is CASSMGQGYVNTEAFF. For the CDR3, the DNA is TGTGCCAGTAGTATGGGGCAGGGGTATGTGAACACTGAAGCTTTCTTT.

This CDR3 reads CASSFDSYSNQPQHF. Written as DNA, the CDR3 is TGTGCCAGCAGCTTTGACAGCTATAGCAATCAGCCCCAGCATTTT. The chain combines TRBV5-5 with TRBJ1-5; D is possibly TRBD1 (5 bases). Trimming shortened V by 2 bases and J by 0 bases, and 9 bases separated the two germline ends. The CDR3 is 15 amino acids. Germline V gene lookup returns CDR1 SGHKS and CDR2 YYEKEE (reference sequence).

The chain links TRBV7-2 to TRBJ2-2; D gene ambiguous. The CDR3 totals 12 residues. Per germline, CDR1 SGHTA and CDR2 FQGNSA. V was clipped by 1 base and J by 7 bases, with 4 bases between them. CDR3 in DNA: TGTGCCAGCAGCTTAGGTCTCGGGGAGCTGTTTTTT. Its protein product is CASSLGLGELFF.

This rearrangement joins TRBV7-8 to TRBJ2-1; 8 nucleotides agree with TRBD2. V lost 5 bases to trimming and J lost 0 bases; unmatched junction nucleotides: 12. Per the germline V gene, CDR1 is SGHVS and CDR2 is FQNEAQ. The CDR3 runs to 18 residues. In DNA, the CDR3 is TGTGCCAGCAGCCCCCGGAGGGGCGGGGGGTTCTCCTACAATGAGCAGTTCTTC. Amino acid sequence: CASSPRRGGGFSYNEQFF.